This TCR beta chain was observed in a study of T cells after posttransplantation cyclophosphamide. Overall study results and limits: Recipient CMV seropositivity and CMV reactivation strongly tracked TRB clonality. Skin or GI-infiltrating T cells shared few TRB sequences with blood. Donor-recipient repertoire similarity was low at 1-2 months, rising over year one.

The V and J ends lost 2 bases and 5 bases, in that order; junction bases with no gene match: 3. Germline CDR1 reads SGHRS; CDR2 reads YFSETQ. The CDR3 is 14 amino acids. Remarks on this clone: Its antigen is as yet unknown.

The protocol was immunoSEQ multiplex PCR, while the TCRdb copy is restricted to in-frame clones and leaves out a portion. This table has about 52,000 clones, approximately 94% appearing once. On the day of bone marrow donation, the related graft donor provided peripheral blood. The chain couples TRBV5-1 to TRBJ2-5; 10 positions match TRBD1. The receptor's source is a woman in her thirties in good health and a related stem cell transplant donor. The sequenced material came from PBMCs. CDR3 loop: CASSFGQGGETQYF. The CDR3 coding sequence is TGCGCCAGCAGCTTTGGACAGGGGGGCGAGACCCAGTACTTC.